Listed here are 6 T cell receptor beta chains from one sample, sequenced in a study of T cells in localized non-small cell lung cancer. Profiling relied on immunoSEQ multiplex PCR, and the TCRdb table lists in-frame clones only, not all of them. The sample holds over 10,000 clones, roughly 84% seen once. Sequenced here: peripheral blood, sampled before any cancer treatment. Receptors were obtained from a male donor aged 60 or older with stage III lung adenocarcinoma.

The V call is TRBV5-1, the J call TRBJ2-5; 11 bases line up with TRBD2. The CDR3 covers 18 residues. The junction had 11 bases not matched to a gene; V was cut back by 0 bases and J by 4 bases. Germline loops: CDR1 SGHRS, CDR2 YFSETQ. This CDR3 reads CASSLGNSGGAVRETQYF. The CDR3 DNA is TGCGCCAGCAGCTTGGGTAATAGCGGGGGGGCCGTTAGAGAGACCCAGTACTTC.

The chain uses TRBV29-1 and TRBJ1-5; no clear D. Deletions cut 4 bases from V and 7 bases from J, with 14 bases between. Germline V CDR1 and CDR2: SQVTM, ANQGSEA. There are 13 residues in the CDR3. The CDR3 loop is CSVAVPCGQPQHF. CDR3 nucleotides: TGCAGCGTTGCCGTCCCGTGTGGACAGCCCCAGCATTTT. Full variable domain (rest looked up from reference TRBV29-1 and TRBJ1-5): SAVISQKPSRDICQRGTSLTIQCQVDSQVTMMFWYRQQPGQSLTLIATANQGSEATYESGFVIDKFPISRPNLTFSTLTVSNMSPEDSSIYLCSVAVPCGQPQHFGDGTRLSIL.

The genes are TRBV7-8 and TRBJ1-5, with 8 bases fitting TRBD1. This CDR3 contains 15 residues. With 3 bases clipped from V and 6 bases from J, the junction kept 7 bases outside the gene matches. Germline V gene sequence: CDR1 SGHVS, CDR2 FQNEAQ. The CDR3 bases are TGTGCCAGCAGCTTCTGGACAGGGACGAGTCAGCCCCAGCATTTT. It encodes CASSFWTGTSQPQHF.

The rearrangement uses TRBV14 and TRBJ2-7; TRBD1 is a possible D gene (6 bases). Germline CDR1 is SGHDN and CDR2 is FVKESK. The CDR3 length is 17 residues. Trimming stripped 3 bases from V and 0 bases from J, with 18 bases between. The CDR3 region is CASSHRRGGRSSYEQYF. In DNA, the CDR3 is TGTGCCAGCAGCCATCGGAGAGGGGGTAGAAGCTCCTACGAGCAGTACTTC. Looking up the rest from reference TRBV14 and TRBJ2-7 gives the full variable domain: EAGVTQFPSHSVIEKGQTVTLRCDPISGHDNLYWYRRVMGKEIKFLLHFVKESKQDESGMPNNRFLAERTGGTYSTLKVQPAELEDSGVYFCASSHRRGGRSSYEQYFGPGTRLTVT.

The rearrangement uses TRBV5-1 and TRBJ1-5; D unresolved. The CDR3 runs 13 residues. CDR1 is SGHRS, CDR2 YFSETQ, per germline. The V end lost 0 bases, the J end lost 4 bases, and 5 bases lay between the germline ends. CDR3: CASSLDKNQPQHF. As DNA, the CDR3 is TGCGCCAGCAGCTTGGACAAAAATCAGCCCCAGCATTTT. Supplemented by reference TRBV5-1 and TRBJ1-5, the full variable domain reads KAGVTQTPRYLIKTRGQQVTLSCSPISGHRSVSWYQQTPGQGLQFLFEYFSETQRNKGNFPGRFSGRQFSNSRSEMNVSTLELGDSALYLCASSLDKNQPQHFGDGTRLSIL.

The chain employs TRBV9 and TRBJ1-1; possibly TRBD1 for D (5 bases). CDR1 SGDLS and CDR2 YYNGEE come from the germline V gene. The CDR3 length is 17 residues. Trimming left V 4 bases short and J 2 bases short, with 21 bases between. CDR3 bases: TGTGCCAGCAGCCCCCCCCGTGACAGATACTTAAACACTGAAGCTTTCTTT. This encodes CASSPPRDRYLNTEAFF.